Detailed here is one T cell receptor beta chain. This sample was taken from a study of T cells after yellow fever vaccination. TCRdb used MiXCR to reprocess the 5' RACE reads, holding one entry per CDR3 protein. The data show some 560,000 distinct CDR3 sequences, about 19% seen once. CDR1 and CDR2 from the germline V gene are KGHSH and LQKENI. This CDR3 comprises 17 residues. The V segment lost 0 bases and the J segment 4 bases; nucleotides outside the gene matches: 9. The TCR was taken from a man younger than 40 who received the YFV17D yellow fever vaccine. J is TRBJ2-3 and V is TRBV18; the match to TRBD1 covers 8 bases. Sample: PBMCs, taken 15 days after the yellow fever booster vaccination. CDR3 sequence reads: CASSPPRGRGRSDTQYF. The DNA for the CDR3 is TGTGCCAGCTCACCACCGAGAGGCAGGGGGCGTTCAGATACGCAGTATTTT.